This is a list of T cell receptor beta chains from one sample in a study of patients and donors after allogeneic stem cell transplantation. TCRdb analysed the RT-PCR reads with MiXCR anew, one entry per CDR3 protein. The data hold about a million distinct CDR3 sequences, with 15% to 20% observed a single time. Sequencing was carried out using blood, either unsorted or a sorted T cell fraction (not recorded which). Every receptor here comes from a human donor who was either an allogeneic HSCT recipient or a stem cell or donor lymphocyte infusion donor (not recorded which). It is not recorded whose cells these are; they may come from a transplant donor. CDR3s include the opening cysteine and the closing phenylalanine or tryptophan. Fields, in order: CDR3 protein, CDR3 DNA, clone size, J gene, D gene, V gene. The D gene is left open where the match is weak. Rows may omit the clone size; those that give it use once, few, many or a size class.

CDR3: CASSFSWDSRPHNYGYTF
DNA: TGTGCCAGCAGCTTTTCTTGGGACAGCCGACCCCATAACTATGGCTACACCTTC
size: few
J: TRBJ1-2
D: TRBD1
V: TRBV11-1

CDR3: CASSLRTSAHEQYF
DNA: TGTGCCAGCAGCTTACGAACTAGCGCCCACGAGCAGTACTTC
size: .
J: TRBJ2-7
D: TRBD2
V: TRBV7-9

CDR3: CSALTGDQGQPQHF
DNA: TGCAGTGCTCTAACAGGGGATCAAGGTCAGCCCCAGCATTTT
size: few
J: TRBJ1-5
D: TRBD1
V: TRBV20-1

CDR3: CASRHDDRFISGYTF
DNA: TGTGCCAGTAGACACGACGACAGGTTTATTAGCGGCTACACCTTC
size: .
J: TRBJ1-2
D: .
V: TRBV19

CDR3: CASSLEQIGGQPQHF
DNA: TGTGCCAGCAGTTTAGAACAGATAGGGGGTCAGCCCCAGCATTTT
size: many
J: TRBJ1-5
D: .
V: TRBV12-3/TRBV12-4

CDR3: CASSLGGPSNYEQYF
DNA: TGTGCCAGCAGCTTAGGCGGACCGAGCAACTACGAGCAGTACTTC
size: .
J: TRBJ2-7
D: .
V: TRBV13

CDR3: CASRGLAGGPNEQFF
DNA: TGTGCCAGCAGAGGTCTAGCGGGGGGGCCAAATGAGCAGTTCTTC
size: few
J: TRBJ2-1
D: TRBD2
V: TRBV6-1

CDR3: CASRTGGVSTTNEKLFF
DNA: TGCGCCAGCAGGACAGGGGGAGTGAGCACAACTAATGAAAAACTGTTTTTT
size: few
J: TRBJ1-4
D: TRBD1
V: TRBV5-1

CDR3: CASSVESGPTYGYTF
DNA: TGTGCCAGCAGCGTAGAGTCAGGCCCAACTTATGGCTACACCTTC
size: few
J: TRBJ1-2
D: .
V: TRBV9

CDR3: CASTDITGELFF
DNA: TGTGCCAGCACCGACATAACCGGGGAGCTGTTTTTT
size: .
J: TRBJ2-2
D: .
V: TRBV11-3

CDR3: CASSFFAGANYEQYF
DNA: TGTGCCAGCAGCTTTTTCGCCGGGGCCAACTACGAGCAGTACTTC
size: few
J: TRBJ2-7
D: .
V: TRBV7-2

CDR3: CASSRTGTEAFF
DNA: TGTGCCAGCAGCCGTACTGGCACTGAAGCTTTCTTT
size: many
J: TRBJ1-1
D: .
V: TRBV7-9

CDR3: CASSARQGAGEQYF
DNA: TGTGCCAGCAGTGCAAGACAGGGGGCTGGGGAGCAGTACTTC
size: few
J: TRBJ2-7
D: TRBD1
V: TRBV25-1

CDR3: CASSQVSDTQYF
DNA: TGTGCCAGCAGCCAAGTGTCAGATACGCAGTATTTT
size: many
J: TRBJ2-3
D: .
V: TRBV4-1

CDR3: CASSYQGVAGANVLTF
DNA: TGTGCCAGTAGTTATCAGGGCGTAGCTGGGGCCAACGTCCTGACTTTC
size: once
J: TRBJ2-6
D: .
V: TRBV19

CDR3: CASSKRQGLGLFF
DNA: TGTGCCAGCAGCAAACGACAGGGGTTGGGGCTGTTTTTT
size: few
J: TRBJ1-4
D: TRBD1
V: TRBV25-1

CDR3: CASSPNQGQLYGYTF
DNA: TGTGCCAGCTCACCAAACCAGGGACAGCTTTATGGCTACACCTTC
size: few
J: TRBJ1-2
D: TRBD1
V: TRBV18

CDR3: CSARQTGGDTGELFF
DNA: TGCAGTGCTCGCCAAACAGGGGGTGACACCGGGGAGCTGTTTTTT
size: few
J: TRBJ2-2
D: TRBD1
V: TRBV20-1

CDR3: CSARVASGRSGTGELFF
DNA: TGCAGTGCTAGAGTGGCTAGCGGGAGATCCGGCACCGGGGAGCTGTTTTTT
size: few
J: TRBJ2-2
D: TRBD2
V: TRBV20-1

CDR3: CASSSGGSYTF
DNA: TGTGCCAGCAGTTCGGGGGGAAGTTACACCTTC
size: many
J: TRBJ1-2
D: .
V: TRBV12-3/TRBV12-4

CDR3: CASSWQENTGELFF
DNA: TGCGCCAGCAGCTGGCAGGAGAACACCGGGGAGCTGTTTTTT
size: many
J: TRBJ2-2
D: .
V: TRBV4-3

CDR3: CASSQDRGQAAGYTF
DNA: TGCGCCAGCAGCCAAGATAGGGGACAGGCGGCTGGCTACACCTTC
size: .
J: TRBJ1-2
D: TRBD1
V: TRBV4-3

CDR3: CASSLSSFYGYTF
DNA: TGTGCCAGCAGCTTAAGTTCCTTCTATGGCTACACCTTC
size: .
J: TRBJ1-2
D: .
V: TRBV7-9

CDR3: CASSDHPNAYTF
DNA: TGCGCCAGCAGTGACCATCCAAACGCCTACACCTTC
size: .
J: TRBJ1-2
D: .
V: TRBV10-2

CDR3: CASSPDRVTNEQFF
DNA: TGTGCCAGCAGCCCGGACAGGGTTACGAATGAGCAGTTCTTC
size: few
J: TRBJ2-1
D: TRBD1
V: TRBV4-2

CDR3: CASMRGPSYEQYF
DNA: TGTGCCAGCATGAGGGGCCCCTCCTACGAGCAGTACTTC
size: few
J: TRBJ2-7
D: .
V: TRBV5-5

CDR3: CSARDFGGSYEQYF
DNA: TGCAGTGCTAGAGATTTTGGCGGATCCTACGAGCAGTACTTC
size: .
J: TRBJ2-7
D: .
V: TRBV20-1

CDR3: CASSRSERGGRPDTQYF
DNA: TGTGCCAGCAGTAGATCTGAGCGGGGAGGACGGCCAGATACGCAGTATTTT
size: few
J: TRBJ2-3
D: TRBD2
V: TRBV6-1

CDR3: CASSVGSGVPGELFF
DNA: TGTGCCAGCAGCGTAGGTTCGGGGGTACCCGGGGAGCTGTTTTTT
size: .
J: TRBJ2-2
D: .
V: TRBV9

CDR3: CAISESPSGAETQYF
DNA: TGTGCCATCAGTGAGTCGCCTAGCGGGGCAGAGACCCAGTACTTC
size: few
J: TRBJ2-5
D: TRBD2
V: TRBV10-3

CDR3: CASRSQGLNTEAFF
DNA: TGTGCCAGCAGGTCACAGGGCTTGAACACTGAAGCTTTCTTT
size: .
J: TRBJ1-1
D: .
V: TRBV28

CDR3: CAISELWVGKLFF
DNA: TGTGCCATCAGTGAGCTGTGGGTTGGGAAACTGTTTTTT
size: many
J: TRBJ1-4
D: .
V: TRBV10-3

CDR3: CASSSSGQPQHF
DNA: TGTGCCAGCAGTTCATCCGGACAGCCCCAGCATTTT
size: few
J: TRBJ1-5
D: .
V: TRBV27

CDR3: CSVRGAETQYF
DNA: TGCAGCGTCAGAGGGGCGGAGACCCAGTACTTC
size: few
J: TRBJ2-5
D: .
V: TRBV29-1

CDR3: CASSVELTTEAFF
DNA: TGTGCCAGCAGCGTAGAACTGACCACTGAAGCTTTCTTT
size: .
J: TRBJ1-1
D: .
V: TRBV9

CDR3: CASRGIPRNTEAFF
DNA: TGTGCCAGCAGAGGAATTCCAAGGAACACTGAAGCTTTCTTT
size: many
J: TRBJ1-1
D: .
V: TRBV12-3/TRBV12-4

CDR3: CASSHDPQRSYEQYF
DNA: TGTGCCAGCAGCCATGACCCACAGCGCTCCTACGAGCAGTACTTC
size: few
J: TRBJ2-7
D: .
V: TRBV7-9

CDR3: CASNRGGNTEAFF
DNA: TGTGCCAGCAACCGAGGGGGGAACACTGAAGCTTTCTTT
size: .
J: TRBJ1-1
D: .
V: TRBV6-1

CDR3: CASNLGTRNTGELFF
DNA: TGTGCCAGCAATCTCGGGACGCGGAACACCGGGGAGCTGTTTTTT
size: few
J: TRBJ2-2
D: .
V: TRBV6-1

CDR3: CASRPFSVLSYNEQFF
DNA: TGTGCCAGCAGACCCTTTAGCGTTCTCTCCTACAATGAGCAGTTCTTC
size: .
J: TRBJ2-1
D: .
V: TRBV6-2/TRBV6-3

CDR3: CASSLLPLSGYTF
DNA: TGTGCCAGCAGCTTACTACCTCTTAGCGGCTACACCTTC
size: few
J: TRBJ1-2
D: .
V: TRBV7-2